The 19 T cell receptor beta chains presented below share a single source sample, sequenced in a study of blood T cell repertoires in COVID-19. Profiled with immunoSEQ multiplex PCR; TCRdb holds only in-frame clones, not every one. The sample has approximately 200,000 clones, approximately 84% seen once. Material for sequencing was peripheral blood. The source is a woman over 75 with COVID-19, enrolled during active disease.

With regard to this clone: Sequence at one end of the junction differs from germline and may be a read error. The chain recombines TRBV5-4 with TRBJ1-1; a possible D gene is TRBD1 (5 bases). The CDR3 runs 14 residues. The V gene's germline CDR1 is SGHNT and CDR2 YYREEE (reference sequence). The CDR3 nucleotides read TGTGCCGGCAGCTTCAGTAGGGGGAACACTGAAGCTTTCTTT. Amino acid sequence: CAGSFSRGNTEAFF.

The CDR3 DNA follows: TGTGCCAGCGGGGGGACCGGGGAGCTGTTTTTT. This encodes CASGGTGELFF. J is TRBJ2-2 and V is TRBV28, with a tentative D call TRBD2 (6 bases). This CDR3 spans 11 amino acids. V was shortened by 8 bases and J by 5 bases, with 6 bases between the two germline ends. Germline V gene data show CDR1 as MDHEN and CDR2 as SYDVKM.

This clone showed up just once. V and J are TRBV5-4 and TRBJ2-5; the match to TRBD2 covers 8 bases. Germline lookup yields CDR1 SGHNT and CDR2 YYREEE (reference sequence). The CDR3 runs 17 residues. V gave up 7 bases and J gave up 2 bases; unmatched junction bases: 16. The CDR3 here is CASGGGGGHPTQETQYF. Written as DNA, the CDR3 is TGTGCCAGCGGCGGCGGCGGGGGGCATCCCACTCAAGAGACCCAGTACTTC.

The CDR3 coding sequence is TGTGCCAGCAGCTGGACTAGGGCAGATACGCAGTATTTT. It is translated as CASSWTRADTQYF. The genes are TRBV7-9 and TRBJ2-3, with 7 bases identical to TRBD2. Germline CDR1 SEHNR, CDR2 FQNEAQ (reference sequence). The length of the CDR3 is 13 residues. V was clipped by 4 bases and J by 4 bases; unmatched bases: 2.

The chain uses TRBV12-3 or TRBV12-4 and TRBJ2-1; D may be TRBD1 (5 bases). The V end lost 6 bases, the J end lost 10 bases, and 10 bases lay between the germline ends. The CDR3 covers 11 residues. DNA for the CDR3: TGTGCCAGCAGAGAGAAGGGGGAGCAGTTCTTC. Encoded protein: CASREKGEQFF.

V usage is TRBV19 and J usage is TRBJ1-3, with D possibly matching TRBD1 (6 bases). Looked up from germline, CDR1 is LNHDA and CDR2 is SQIVND (reference sequence). The CDR3 has 15 amino acids. The V end lost 7 bases, the J end lost 2 bases, and 15 bases lay between the germline ends. CDR3 DNA: TGTGCCAGTAAAGAATTCAGGGGAGCTGGAAACACCATATATTTT. Encoded protein: CASKEFRGAGNTIYF.

This chain connects TRBV5-1 to TRBJ1-1, with unresolved D. Germline CDR1 and CDR2: SGHRS and YFSETQ. The CDR3 totals 15 residues. The V end lost 4 bases, the J end lost 0 bases, and 13 bases lay between the germline ends. The CDR3 region has the DNA TGCGCCAGCAGCCGCACGGGTGGCTTGAACACTGAAGCTTTCTTT. Protein product: CASSRTGGLNTEAFF.

This chain joins TRBV5-1 and TRBJ2-3, with 8 bases fitting TRBD2. Trimming removed 4 bases from V and 2 bases from J; junction bases left unmatched: 9. Germline-derived CDR1 and CDR2 are SGHRS and YFSETQ. This CDR3 region has 16 residues. The CDR3 loop is CASSPLGGAPTDTQYF. The CDR3 coding sequence is TGCGCCAGCAGCCCGCTCGGGGGGGCGCCCACAGATACGCAGTATTTT. The full variable domain, in which reference TRBV5-1 and TRBJ2-3 provide the parts outside the CDR3, is KAGVTQTPRYLIKTRGQQVTLSCSPISGHRSVSWYQQTPGQGLQFLFEYFSETQRNKGNFPGRFSGRQFSNSRSEMNVSTLELGDSALYLCASSPLGGAPTDTQYFGPGTRLTVL.

This clone was detected only once. The chain couples TRBV19 to TRBJ1-1, with D tentatively TRBD1 (5 bases). Germline V gene data show CDR1 as LNHDA and CDR2 as SQIVND (reference sequence). This CDR3 is 13 amino acids long. V shed 7 bases and J shed 11 bases, with 20 bases lying between them. In DNA, the CDR3 is TGTGCCAGTATCCATGGGACTCCCCCGGGGGCTTTCTTT. It specifies CASIHGTPPGAFF. Full variable domain (remainder filled in from reference TRBV19 and TRBJ1-1): DGGITQSPKYLFRKEGQNVTLSCEQNLNHDAMYWYRQDPGQGLRLIYYSQIVNDFQKGDIAEGYSVSREKKESFPLTVTSAQKNPTAFYLCASIHGTPPGAFFGQGTRLTVV.

V gene TRBV20-1 combines with J gene TRBJ1-5, with D tentatively TRBD1 (5 bases). The V end was cut by 3 bases, the J end by 7 bases, with 16 bases between. Germline V gives CDR1 DFQATT, CDR2 SNEGSKA (reference sequence). This CDR3 contains 14 residues. CDR3 protein: CSASLAGFSQPQHF. In DNA, the CDR3 is TGCAGTGCTAGTTTGGCAGGGTTTAGCCAGCCCCAGCATTTT.

This clone was seen a single time. This sequence joins TRBV5-4 and TRBJ2-1; D is possibly TRBD2 (5 bases). The CDR3 consists of 15 residues. Trimming removed 0 bases at V and 9 bases at J, with 16 bases between. Germline values: CDR1 SGHNT, CDR2 YYREEE (reference sequence). CDR3 nucleotide sequence: TGTGCCAGCAGCTTGGTCTCTGCGGGCCATAGTGAGCAGTTCTTC. Translated, it gives CASSLVSAGHSEQFF.

The J gene is TRBJ2-7, the V gene TRBV15; 8 bases line up with TRBD2. V trimming: 5 bases; J trimming: 6 bases; junction bases outside the gene matches: 9. Germline assignment: CDR1 LNHNV and CDR2 YYDKDF (reference sequence). This CDR3 has 14 residues. DNA for the CDR3: TGTGCCACCAGCGTTGGACTAGCTCCCTCCGAGCAGTACTTC. This sequence encodes CATSVGLAPSEQYF.

The chain couples TRBV18 to TRBJ2-6, with TRBD1 identical over 9 bases. CDR3 length: 17 residues. Per the germline V gene, CDR1 is KGHSH and CDR2 is LQKENI. The V and J ends lost 1 base and 1 base, in that order; junction bases with no gene match: 2. The CDR3 here is CASSPQQGASGANVLTF. The CDR3 DNA reads TGTGCCAGCTCACCACAACAGGGGGCGTCTGGGGCCAACGTCCTGACTTTC.

This clone was picked up one time. The DNA for the CDR3 is TGTGCCAGCGGACAGGGTAGGGACACCGGGGAGCTGTTTTTT. This encodes CASGQGRDTGELFF. The V call is TRBV3-1 (or the pseudogene TRBV3-2), the J call TRBJ2-2; TRBD1 matches 8 bases. This CDR3 is 14 amino acids long. CDR1 is LGHDT and CDR2 is YNNKEL in the germline V gene (reference sequence). Trimming at V came to 8 bases and at J to 3 bases, leaving 5 bases not matched to a gene.

The rearrangement links TRBV5-1 to TRBJ2-1, with D perhaps matching TRBD1 (6 bases). This CDR3 spans 12 amino acids. Trimming removed 3 bases from V and 7 bases from J, with 8 bases in between. CDR1 is SGHRS, CDR2 YFSETQ, per germline. The CDR3 loop is CASSWGQNEQFF. The DNA of the CDR3 is TGCGCCAGCAGCTGGGGGCAAAATGAGCAGTTCTTC.

The chain joins TRBV7-6 to TRBJ2-3; 7 positions match TRBD2. Germline V gives CDR1 SGHVS, CDR2 FNYEAQ. This CDR3 comprises 17 residues. After removal of 5 bases from V and 3 bases from J, the junction contained 14 bases not matched to a gene. The CDR3 nucleotides are TGTGCCAGCAGCCCCCTAAAGGTAGCGGGTGGGACAGATACGCAGTATTTT. Its translation is CASSPLKVAGGTDTQYF.

The genes are TRBV5-1 and TRBJ1-2; D gene unclear. This CDR3 comprises 16 residues. Germline CDR1 reads SGHRS; CDR2 reads YFSETQ. Trimming pared 0 bases from V and 8 bases from J, leaving 20 bases between. The CDR3 is CASSLVPDTSAAGYTF. The DNA for the CDR3 is TGCGCCAGCAGCTTGGTCCCCGACACCTCAGCGGCCGGCTACACCTTC.

V and J are TRBV7-9 and TRBJ1-1, with D perhaps TRBD1 (6 bases). The CDR3 is 14 residues long. V was trimmed by 5 bases and J by 1 base, leaving 11 bases between them. Germline V gives CDR1 SEHNR, CDR2 FQNEAQ (reference sequence). CDR3 sequence (DNA): TGTGCCAGCAGCATCCTACAGGGGAACACTGAAGCTTTCTTT. Amino acid sequence: CASSILQGNTEAFF.

The chain combines TRBV5-1 with TRBJ2-1; no firm D call. Per germline, CDR1 SGHRS and CDR2 YFSETQ. The CDR3 consists of 14 residues. Trimming cost V 0 bases and J 7 bases, with 11 bases left between them. CDR3 residues: CASSLVPEINEQFF. CDR3 coding DNA: TGCGCCAGCAGCTTGGTCCCAGAAATTAATGAGCAGTTCTTC.